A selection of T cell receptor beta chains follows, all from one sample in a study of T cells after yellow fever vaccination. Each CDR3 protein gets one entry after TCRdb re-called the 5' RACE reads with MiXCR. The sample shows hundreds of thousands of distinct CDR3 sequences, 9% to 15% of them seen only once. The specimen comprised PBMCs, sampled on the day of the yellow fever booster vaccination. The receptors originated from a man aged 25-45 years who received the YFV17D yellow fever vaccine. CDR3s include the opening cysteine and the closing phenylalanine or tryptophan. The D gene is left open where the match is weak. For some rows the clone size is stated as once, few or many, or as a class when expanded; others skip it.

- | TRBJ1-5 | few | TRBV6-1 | TGTGCCAGCAGTGAATATCAGCCCCAGCATTTT | CASSEYQPQHF
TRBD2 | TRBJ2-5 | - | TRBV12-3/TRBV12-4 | TGTGCCAGCAGATCTAGCGGGAGGTGGGGTTGGGAGACCCAGTACTTC | CASRSSGRWGWETQYF
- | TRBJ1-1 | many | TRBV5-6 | TGTGCCAGCAGCTTGCGGGGGTTTCGCGCTGAAGCTTTCTTT | CASSLRGFRAEAFF
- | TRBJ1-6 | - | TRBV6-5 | TGTGCCAGCAGTTACGGGGGTAACAATTCACCCCTCCACTTT | CASSYGGNNSPLHF
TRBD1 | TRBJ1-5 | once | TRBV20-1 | TGCAGTGCTAGGCCAGGGGGGAATAGCAATCAGCCCCAGCATTTT | CSARPGGNSNQPQHF
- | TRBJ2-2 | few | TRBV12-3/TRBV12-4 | TGTGCCAGCAGTTTTTACGGGAGATCCGGGGAGCTGTTTTTT | CASSFYGRSGELFF
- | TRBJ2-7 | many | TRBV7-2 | TGTGCCAGCAGCTACCGAGGGGCCGGGGAGCAGTACTTC | CASSYRGAGEQYF
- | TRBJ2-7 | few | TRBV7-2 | TGTGCCAGCAGCCCACTAGCCTACGAGCAGTACTTC | CASSPLAYEQYF
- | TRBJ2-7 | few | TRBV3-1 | TGTGCCAGCAGCCAAGATTATAGCATGTCGACCTACGAGCAGTACTTC | CASSQDYSMSTYEQYF
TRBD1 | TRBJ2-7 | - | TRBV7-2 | TGTGCCAGCAGCGCCCGACAGGGGGGAGACTACGAGCAGTACTTC | CASSARQGGDYEQYF
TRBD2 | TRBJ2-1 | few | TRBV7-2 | TGTGCCAGCAGCTTAGCGTGGGGGACTAGCGGGAGCGCCTTCAATGAGCAGTTCTTC | CASSLAWGTSGSAFNEQFF
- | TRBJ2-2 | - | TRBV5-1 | TGCGCCAGCAGCTTGGTTGGGGTTGGCGACACCGGGGAGCTGTTTTTT | CASSLVGVGDTGELFF
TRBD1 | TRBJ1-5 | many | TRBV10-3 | TGTGCCATCAGTGAGGGGGACAGGGGGGCACAGCCCCAGCATTTT | CAISEGDRGAQPQHF
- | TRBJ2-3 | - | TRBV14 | TGTGCCAGCAGCCAAGATGGGGGGCCCCTCAGCACAGATACGCAGTATTTT | CASSQDGGPLSTDTQYF
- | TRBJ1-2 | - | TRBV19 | TGTGCCAGTAGTTCGACAGTGGGAGGCTACACCTTC | CASSSTVGGYTF
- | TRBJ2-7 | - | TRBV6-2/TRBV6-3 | TGTGCCAGCAGTTGGACCGTCTACGAGCAGTACTTC | CASSWTVYEQYF
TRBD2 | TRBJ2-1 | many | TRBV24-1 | TGTGCCACCAGTGACCCCCCCGGGACTAGCGGCCCCAATGAGCAGTTCTTC | CATSDPPGTSGPNEQFF